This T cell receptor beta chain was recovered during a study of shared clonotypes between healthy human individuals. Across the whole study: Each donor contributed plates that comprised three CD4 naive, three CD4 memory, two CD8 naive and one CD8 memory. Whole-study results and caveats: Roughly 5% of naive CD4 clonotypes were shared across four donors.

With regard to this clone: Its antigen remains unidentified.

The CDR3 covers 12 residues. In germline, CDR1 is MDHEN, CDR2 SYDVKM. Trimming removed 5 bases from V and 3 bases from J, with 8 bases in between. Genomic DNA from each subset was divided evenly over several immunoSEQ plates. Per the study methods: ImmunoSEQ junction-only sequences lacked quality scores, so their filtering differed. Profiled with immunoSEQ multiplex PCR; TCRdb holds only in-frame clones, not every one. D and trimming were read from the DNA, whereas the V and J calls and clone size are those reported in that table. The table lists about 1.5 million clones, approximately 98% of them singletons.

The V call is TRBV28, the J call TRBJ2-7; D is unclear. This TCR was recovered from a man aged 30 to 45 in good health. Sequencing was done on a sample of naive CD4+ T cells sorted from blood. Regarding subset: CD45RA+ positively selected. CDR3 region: CASSPNFYEQYF. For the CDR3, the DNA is TGTGCCAGCAGTCCCAATTTCTACGAGCAGTACTTC. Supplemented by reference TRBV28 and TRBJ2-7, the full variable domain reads DVKVTQSSRYLVKRTGEKVFLECVQDMDHENMFWYRQDPGLGLRLIYFSYDVKMKEKGDIPEGYSVSREKKERFSLILESASTNQTSMYLCASSPNFYEQYFGPGTRLTVT.